The source of this TCR beta chain is a study of blood T cell repertoires in COVID-19. Study details: T cells, B-cell-depleted T cells, or PBMCs supplied cDNA or gDNA.

Germline values: CDR1 SEHNR, CDR2 FQNEAQ (reference sequence). Trimming took 1 base from V and 5 from J; bases not matched to a gene: 11. This CDR3 has 16 amino acids. Source study methods: Scientists estimated how many nucleated cells there were by amplifying reference gene primers. Repertoires were generated with immunoSEQ multiplex PCR, while TCRdb's copy carries only in-frame clones and drops some. The V and J calls and clone size were taken over from that table, and D and trimming were inferred from the DNA. In the table there are some 180,000 clones, 75% to 85% of which are singletons. Seattle-derived patients entered the study during active infection and were followed longitudinally.

Specimen: peripheral blood. The chain couples TRBV7-9 to TRBJ2-7; TRBD2 matches 7 bases. This sequence was found in a woman older than 75 with COVID-19, enrolled during active disease. The CDR3 loop reads CASSLVGGGPRDEQYF. In DNA form, the CDR3 reads TGTGCCAGCAGCTTAGTCGGGGGAGGGCCGCGGGACGAGCAGTACTTC.